A selection of T cell receptor beta chains follows, all from one sample in a study of human T cells and chemical hapten exposure. TCRdb reprocessed the RACE reads via MiXCR and lists one record per CDR3 protein. The sample has about 84,000 distinct CDR3 sequences; less than 11% are singletons. Sequenced material: whole blood, taken in connection with sensitization to the hapten diphenylcyclopropenone (DPC). These receptor sequences come from a woman aged 50 to 65 with alopecia areata. Some clones in this sample may be carry-over from other donors' samples. The CDR3 runs from the conserved cysteine through the conserved F or W. A D gene is named only where the DNA matches it firmly. Clone size is given for some rows only: seen once, a few or many times, or a class if the clone is expanded.

clone size: many
J gene: TRBJ2-7
D gene: .
V gene: TRBV5-1
CDR3 protein: CASSLTTPAAHYEQYF
CDR3 DNA: TGCGCCAGCAGCTTGACGACCCCAGCCGCCCACTACGAGCAGTACTTC

clone size: .
J gene: TRBJ2-2
D gene: .
V gene: TRBV3-1
CDR3 protein: CASSPSRTGELFF
CDR3 DNA: TGTGCCAGCAGCCCTAGCCGCACCGGGGAGCTGTTTTTT

clone size: few
J gene: TRBJ2-7
D gene: .
V gene: TRBV28
CDR3 protein: CASSRTNPSYEQYF
CDR3 DNA: TGTGCCAGCAGTCGGACCAACCCGTCCTACGAGCAGTACTTC

clone size: .
J gene: TRBJ2-5
D gene: .
V gene: TRBV5-1
CDR3 protein: CASSLGLNQETQYF
CDR3 DNA: TGCGCCAGCAGCTTGGGGCTAAACCAAGAGACCCAGTACTTC

clone size: .
J gene: TRBJ1-5
D gene: .
V gene: TRBV5-5
CDR3 protein: CASSLHMQRSGLQPQHF
CDR3 DNA: TGTGCCAGCAGCTTACATATGCAAAGGTCGGGGCTTCAGCCCCAGCATTTT

clone size: few
J gene: TRBJ1-5
D gene: .
V gene: TRBV6-6
CDR3 protein: CASSTGTTHSNQPQHF
CDR3 DNA: TGTGCCAGCAGCACTGGGACAACCCATAGCAATCAGCCCCAGCATTTT

clone size: .
J gene: TRBJ2-1
D gene: .
V gene: TRBV4-3
CDR3 protein: CASSHDKSSYNEQFF
CDR3 DNA: TGCGCCAGCAGCCACGACAAGAGCTCCTACAATGAGCAGTTCTTC

clone size: .
J gene: TRBJ2-2
D gene: .
V gene: TRBV7-2
CDR3 protein: CASTLGTGELFF
CDR3 DNA: TGTGCCAGCACCCTCGGCACCGGGGAGCTGTTTTTT

clone size: many
J gene: TRBJ2-7
D gene: TRBD2
V gene: TRBV20-1
CDR3 protein: CSARIAGGPEEQYF
CDR3 DNA: TGCAGTGCTAGGATAGCGGGAGGGCCTGAGGAGCAGTACTTC

clone size: many
J gene: TRBJ2-2
D gene: TRBD1
V gene: TRBV6-6
CDR3 protein: CASSQDRGGGELFF
CDR3 DNA: TGTGCCAGCAGCCAGGACAGGGGCGGCGGGGAGCTGTTTTTT

clone size: .
J gene: TRBJ1-5
D gene: .
V gene: TRBV20-1
CDR3 protein: CSASYRNQPQHF
CDR3 DNA: TGCAGTGCTAGCTACAGGAATCAGCCCCAGCATTTT

clone size: .
J gene: TRBJ2-1
D gene: TRBD1
V gene: TRBV11-2
CDR3 protein: CASSPDRGLNEQFF
CDR3 DNA: TGTGCCAGCAGCCCGGACAGGGGGCTGAATGAGCAGTTCTTC

clone size: few
J gene: TRBJ2-1
D gene: .
V gene: TRBV7-2
CDR3 protein: CASSLEGSSINEQFF
CDR3 DNA: TGTGCCAGCAGCTTAGAGGGGTCATCGATCAATGAGCAGTTCTTC

clone size: many
J gene: TRBJ1-1
D gene: .
V gene: TRBV12-3/TRBV12-4
CDR3 protein: CASSRWGGNTEAFF
CDR3 DNA: TGTGCCAGCAGTAGATGGGGAGGGAACACTGAAGCTTTCTTT

clone size: .
J gene: TRBJ2-3
D gene: TRBD2
V gene: TRBV9
CDR3 protein: CASSVGGLAGFTDTQYF
CDR3 DNA: TGTGCCAGCAGCGTCGGGGGACTAGCGGGATTCACAGATACGCAGTATTTT

clone size: .
J gene: TRBJ2-1
D gene: .
V gene: TRBV7-2
CDR3 protein: CASTLTSTPYNEQFF
CDR3 DNA: TGTGCCAGCACGCTAACCTCCACACCCTACAATGAGCAGTTCTTC

clone size: many
J gene: TRBJ2-7
D gene: .
V gene: TRBV7-2
CDR3 protein: CASSAGSNAYHEQYF
CDR3 DNA: TGTGCCAGCAGCGCGGGCTCAAACGCTTACCACGAGCAGTACTTC

clone size: few
J gene: TRBJ2-7
D gene: .
V gene: TRBV4-3
CDR3 protein: CASSLRGGNSYEQYF
CDR3 DNA: TGCGCCAGCAGCCTGAGAGGAGGAAACTCCTACGAGCAGTACTTC

clone size: few
J gene: TRBJ2-3
D gene: TRBD2
V gene: TRBV5-4
CDR3 protein: CASSQQRELRADTQYF
CDR3 DNA: TGTGCCAGCAGCCAACAGCGGGAGCTCCGGGCAGATACGCAGTATTTT

clone size: few
J gene: TRBJ2-5
D gene: .
V gene: TRBV9
CDR3 protein: CASSYGGEETQYF
CDR3 DNA: TGTGCCAGCAGCTATGGCGGAGAAGAGACCCAGTACTTC

clone size: few
J gene: TRBJ2-7
D gene: .
V gene: TRBV3-1
CDR3 protein: CASSQGLGGYEQYF
CDR3 DNA: TGTGCCAGCAGCCAAGGCCTGGGAGGATACGAGCAGTACTTC

clone size: .
J gene: TRBJ1-2
D gene: .
V gene: TRBV12-3/TRBV12-4
CDR3 protein: CASSHPTGLAGYTF
CDR3 DNA: TGTGCCAGCAGCCACCCGACGGGTTTGGCTGGCTACACCTTC

clone size: .
J gene: TRBJ1-2
D gene: .
V gene: TRBV9
CDR3 protein: CASSVAGYGYTF
CDR3 DNA: TGTGCCAGCAGCGTAGCAGGCTATGGCTACACCTTC

clone size: few
J gene: TRBJ2-7
D gene: TRBD1
V gene: TRBV19
CDR3 protein: CASSTPGQGYEQYF
CDR3 DNA: TGTGCCAGTAGTACCCCGGGACAGGGCTACGAGCAGTACTTC

clone size: few
J gene: TRBJ2-1
D gene: .
V gene: TRBV4-1
CDR3 protein: CASSQVSNYNEQFF
CDR3 DNA: TGCGCCAGCAGCCAAGTTTCTAATTACAATGAGCAGTTCTTC

clone size: .
J gene: TRBJ1-1
D gene: TRBD1
V gene: TRBV29-1
CDR3 protein: CSGGRTGSAEAFF
CDR3 DNA: TGCAGCGGGGGACGGACAGGATCGGCTGAAGCTTTCTTT

clone size: many
J gene: TRBJ2-6
D gene: TRBD2
V gene: TRBV18
CDR3 protein: CASSPGLAGVSGANVLTF
CDR3 DNA: TGTGCCAGCTCACCGGGACTAGCGGGAGTATCTGGGGCCAACGTCCTGACTTTC

clone size: few
J gene: TRBJ1-5
D gene: .
V gene: TRBV2
CDR3 protein: CASSSQGGNNQPQHF
CDR3 DNA: TGTGCCAGCAGTAGCCAAGGGGGAAACAATCAGCCCCAGCATTTT

clone size: many
J gene: TRBJ2-5
D gene: .
V gene: TRBV6-1
CDR3 protein: CASSEVARETQYF
CDR3 DNA: TGTGCCAGCAGTGAAGTAGCAAGAGAGACCCAGTACTTC

clone size: .
J gene: TRBJ2-1
D gene: .
V gene: TRBV7-2
CDR3 protein: CASTWSFGDNEQFF
CDR3 DNA: TGTGCCAGCACCTGGAGTTTTGGGGACAATGAGCAGTTCTTC

clone size: .
J gene: TRBJ2-7
D gene: TRBD2
V gene: TRBV20-1
CDR3 protein: CSARPGGTYEQYF
CDR3 DNA: TGCAGTGCTAGACCGGGAGGTACCTACGAGCAGTACTTC

clone size: .
J gene: TRBJ2-7
D gene: .
V gene: TRBV23-1
CDR3 protein: CASSPNNEQYF
CDR3 DNA: TGCGCCAGCAGTCCTAACAACGAGCAGTACTTC

clone size: .
J gene: TRBJ1-1
D gene: TRBD1
V gene: TRBV7-8
CDR3 protein: CASSLGGDRVSAFF
CDR3 DNA: TGTGCCAGCAGCTTAGGGGGGGACAGGGTATCAGCTTTCTTT

clone size: .
J gene: TRBJ2-3
D gene: .
V gene: TRBV5-4
CDR3 protein: CASSLGTGPTDTQYF
CDR3 DNA: TGTGCCAGCAGTCTGGGCACAGGCCCCACAGATACGCAGTATTTT

clone size: many
J gene: TRBJ2-2
D gene: .
V gene: TRBV6-5
CDR3 protein: CASSRDTGTGELFF
CDR3 DNA: TGTGCCAGCAGTCGGGACACTGGCACCGGGGAGCTGTTTTTT

clone size: many
J gene: TRBJ1-6
D gene: TRBD1
V gene: TRBV27
CDR3 protein: CASTQNRDSAYNSPLHF
CDR3 DNA: TGTGCCAGCACACAAAACCGGGACAGCGCTTATAATTCACCCCTCCACTTT

clone size: few
J gene: TRBJ2-7
D gene: .
V gene: TRBV11-1
CDR3 protein: CASSLGPRLEQYF
CDR3 DNA: TGTGCCAGCAGCTTGGGACCGCGGCTCGAGCAGTACTTC

clone size: few
J gene: TRBJ2-1
D gene: .
V gene: TRBV6-2/TRBV6-3
CDR3 protein: CASSPFRNEQFF
CDR3 DNA: TGTGCCAGCAGCCCCTTCCGCAATGAGCAGTTCTTC

clone size: many
J gene: TRBJ2-7
D gene: TRBD1
V gene: TRBV2
CDR3 protein: CATTLTGLAEQYF
CDR3 DNA: TGTGCCACGACCCTGACAGGGCTCGCCGAGCAGTACTTC

clone size: many
J gene: TRBJ1-5
D gene: TRBD1
V gene: TRBV19
CDR3 protein: CASSTRDRGWPSNQPQHF
CDR3 DNA: TGTGCCAGTAGTACCCGGGACAGGGGGTGGCCCAGCAATCAGCCCCAGCATTTT

clone size: many
J gene: TRBJ2-1
D gene: .
V gene: TRBV4-3
CDR3 protein: CASSARRGLSYNEQFF
CDR3 DNA: TGCGCCAGCAGCGCTAGACGCGGTCTCTCCTACAATGAGCAGTTCTTC

clone size: many
J gene: TRBJ1-2
D gene: .
V gene: TRBV2
CDR3 protein: CASSGLLGKSGYTF
CDR3 DNA: TGTGCCAGCAGTGGATTATTAGGGAAATCTGGCTACACCTTC

clone size: .
J gene: TRBJ2-5
D gene: .
V gene: TRBV11-2
CDR3 protein: CASSLDPLTRPETQYF
CDR3 DNA: TGTGCCAGCAGCTTAGATCCCCTCACTAGGCCGGAGACCCAGTACTTC

clone size: .
J gene: TRBJ1-2
D gene: .
V gene: TRBV28
CDR3 protein: CASSFPDPNYGYTF
CDR3 DNA: TGTGCCAGCAGTTTTCCAGATCCTAACTATGGCTACACCTTC

clone size: many
J gene: TRBJ1-5
D gene: TRBD1
V gene: TRBV19
CDR3 protein: CASSIGTGDQPQHF
CDR3 DNA: TGTGCCAGTAGTATCGGGACAGGGGATCAGCCCCAGCATTTT

clone size: few
J gene: TRBJ2-2
D gene: .
V gene: TRBV18
CDR3 protein: CASSPQQGNTGELFF
CDR3 DNA: TGTGCCAGCTCACCACAACAGGGTAACACCGGGGAGCTGTTTTTT

clone size: many
J gene: TRBJ2-1
D gene: .
V gene: TRBV20-1
CDR3 protein: CSAKQIEQFF
CDR3 DNA: TGCAGTGCGAAGCAGATTGAGCAGTTCTTC

clone size: .
J gene: TRBJ2-4
D gene: .
V gene: TRBV29-1
CDR3 protein: CSVATRNIQYF
CDR3 DNA: TGCAGCGTTGCGACGAGAAACATTCAGTACTTC

clone size: many
J gene: TRBJ2-2
D gene: TRBD2
V gene: TRBV6-6
CDR3 protein: CASSQSGRENTGELFF
CDR3 DNA: TGTGCCAGCAGCCAATCCGGGAGGGAGAACACCGGGGAGCTGTTTTTT

clone size: many
J gene: TRBJ2-1
D gene: .
V gene: TRBV4-2
CDR3 protein: CASSQDRVEQFF
CDR3 DNA: TGTGCCAGCAGCCAAGATCGGGTTGAGCAGTTCTTC

clone size: many
J gene: TRBJ2-1
D gene: .
V gene: TRBV29-1
CDR3 protein: CSVKSGQSSYNEQFF
CDR3 DNA: TGCAGCGTTAAGAGCGGGCAAAGCTCCTACAATGAGCAGTTCTTC

clone size: few
J gene: TRBJ1-1
D gene: .
V gene: TRBV10-3
CDR3 protein: CAISESSRIAFF
CDR3 DNA: TGTGCCATCAGTGAGTCCTCGAGGATCGCTTTCTTT

clone size: many
J gene: TRBJ2-6
D gene: .
V gene: TRBV7-2
CDR3 protein: CASSFKVGANVLTF
CDR3 DNA: TGTGCCAGCAGCTTTAAGGTGGGGGCCAACGTCCTGACTTTC

clone size: many
J gene: TRBJ1-6
D gene: .
V gene: TRBV27
CDR3 protein: CASSLAAYNSPLHF
CDR3 DNA: TGTGCCAGCAGTTTAGCAGCCTATAATTCACCCCTCCACTTT

clone size: .
J gene: TRBJ1-1
D gene: .
V gene: TRBV7-2
CDR3 protein: CASSLGTGGGYTEAFF
CDR3 DNA: TGTGCCAGCAGCTTAGGGACTGGTGGGGGATACACTGAAGCTTTCTTT